This passage covers 15 T cell receptor beta chains from one sample sequenced in a study of post-analysis software for immune sequencing data. General study points: Elevated frequency relative to controls characterized 4 or 5 TRBV segments in patients, TRBV5-6, TRBV5-1 and TRBV20-1 among them.

These receptors have no known antigen. Carried by the TCR beta cDNA libraries were unique molecular identifiers. TCRdb analysed the PCR reads with MiXCR anew, one entry per CDR3 protein. The table lists around 440,000 distinct CDR3 sequences, approximately 46% of them singletons, with 9% to 14% in the top ten. Sequenced material: blood. These TCRs come from a girl aged 10 to 17 with multiple sclerosis.

The CDR3 here is CASSKPGFGANVLTF. The CDR3 nucleotides are TGTGCCAGCAGCAAACCAGGGTTCGGGGCCAACGTCCTGACTTTC. The rearrangement uses TRBV7-9 and TRBJ2-6, with D possibly being TRBD1 (5 bases). Germline values: CDR1 SEHNR, CDR2 FQNEAQ (reference sequence). The CDR3 has 15 residues. V lost 5 bases, J lost 4 bases, and 12 bases lay in between.

The chain employs TRBV2 and TRBJ2-5; maybe TRBD2 (5 bases). TRBJ2-7 explains the end of the DNA better; the J call may be wrong. CDR1 and CDR2 from the germline V gene are SNHLY and FYNNEI. The length of the CDR3 is 15 residues. The CDR3 nucleotides are TGTGCCAGCAGTGGACGAGTCCTCGGGGACTACGAGCAGTACTTC. Translation gives CASSGRVLGDYEQYF.

The chain uses TRBV6-5 and TRBJ2-6, with 8 nucleotides matching TRBD2. The CDR3 covers 21 residues. Germline CDR1 MNHEY, CDR2 SVGAGI. J gave up 2 bases and V 2 bases, and 17 bases lay outside the gene matches. CDR3 amino acids: CASSYRGGREIIVTGANVLTF. CDR3 in DNA: TGTGCCAGCAGTTACCGGGGGGGCAGGGAGATTATTGTAACTGGGGCCAACGTCCTGACTTTC.

As for this clonotype: Its ends do not fully match the called genes, so a read error is possible. The chain employs TRBV5-1 and TRBJ2-7; D might be TRBD1 (6 bases). The CDR3 is made up of 11 amino acids. In germline, CDR1 is SGHRS, CDR2 YFSETQ. The chain's CDR3 is CASSLDQGPYF. For the CDR3, the DNA is TGCGCCAGCAGCTTGGACCAGGGGCCGTATTTT.

In this sample, this clonotype turned up a few times. This rearrangement joins TRBV20-1 to TRBJ1-5; D is possibly TRBD1 (6 bases). V was clipped by 2 bases and J by 14 bases, with 13 bases between them. Germline-derived CDR1 and CDR2 are DFQATT and SNEGSKA (reference sequence). This CDR3 has 11 amino acids. The CDR3 coding sequence is TGCAGTGCTAGATCCGGGACAATAGAGCATTTT. It codes for CSARSGTIEHF.

The rearrangement joins TRBV7-6 to TRBJ2-7; 12 bases match TRBD2. Germline V lookup: CDR1 SGHVS, CDR2 FNYEAQ. The CDR3 is 15 amino acids. Unmatched junction bases numbered 4, after V lost 2 bases and J lost 5 bases. This CDR3 is CASSLLAGGPHEQYF. The CDR3 DNA reads as TGTGCCAGCAGCTTACTAGCGGGAGGGCCCCACGAGCAGTACTTC.

This clonotype was counted between two and nine times. The chain recombines TRBV5-1 with TRBJ2-3; tentatively, D is TRBD2 (5 bases). V was shortened by 7 bases and J by 0 bases, with 12 bases between the two germline ends. The germline V gene encodes CDR1 SGHRS and CDR2 YFSETQ. The CDR3 consists of 14 residues. The CDR3 here is CASWAGPSTDTQYF. The CDR3 DNA sequence: TGCGCCAGCTGGGCGGGCCCAAGCACAGATACGCAGTATTTT.

V usage is TRBV7-9 and J usage is TRBJ1-2; TRBD1 aligns across 7 bases. This CDR3 is 14 amino acids long. Germline V gene sequence: CDR1 SEHNR, CDR2 FQNEAQ (reference sequence). The junction had 12 bases not matched to a gene; V was cut back by 4 bases and J by 10 bases. CDR3 coding DNA: TGTGCCAGCAGCTGGGACCGGGACAGCCGGGACTACACCTTC. The encoded protein is CASSWDRDSRDYTF. The full variable domain, rest sourced from reference TRBV7-9 and TRBJ1-2, is DTGVSQNPRHKITKRGQNVTFRCDPISEHNRLYWYRQTLGQGPEFLTYFQNEAQLEKSRLLSDRFSAERPKGSFSTLEIQRTEQGDSAMYLCASSWDRDSRDYTFGSGTRLTVV.

This chain joins TRBV7-9 and TRBJ2-6; 10 nucleotides align to TRBD2. CDR3 size: 18 residues. Trimming cost V 6 bases and J 3 bases; bases outside gene matches: 11. From germline, CDR1 is SEHNR and CDR2 FQNEAQ (reference sequence). The CDR3 sequence: CASSFDQREGRGANVLTF. Here the CDR3 DNA reads TGTGCCAGCAGTTTCGACCAGCGGGAGGGCCGTGGGGCCAACGTCCTGACTTTC. Full variable domain (missing parts from reference TRBV7-9 and TRBJ2-6): DTGVSQNPRHKITKRGQNVTFRCDPISEHNRLYWYRQTLGQGPEFLTYFQNEAQLEKSRLLSDRFSAERPKGSFSTLEIQRTEQGDSAMYLCASSFDQREGRGANVLTFGAGSRLTVL.

This chain links TRBV18 with TRBJ2-5, with D perhaps TRBD1 or TRBD2 (5 bases each). The J call is uncertain, as TRBJ2-7 better fits the DNA end. CDR3 length equals 13 residues. Germline V lookup: CDR1 KGHSH, CDR2 LQKENI. CDR3 bases: TGTGCCAGCTCCACAGGCGGCGGGTACGAGCAGTACTTC. Translation gives CASSTGGGYEQYF.

The chain recombines TRBV25-1 with TRBJ2-1; tentatively, D is TRBD2 (6 bases). The V gene's germline CDR1 is MGHDK and CDR2 SYGVNS. Trimming removed 5 bases from V and 7 bases from J, with 12 bases in between. CDR3 length equals 13 residues. CDR3 bases: TGTGCCAGCAGTAAATCGGCGGGGAATGAGCAGTTCTTC. Protein sequence: CASSKSAGNEQFF. Together with reference TRBV25-1 and TRBJ2-1, the CDR3 gives the full variable domain: EADIYQTPRYLVIGTGKKITLECSQTMGHDKMYWYQQDPGMELHLIHYSYGVNSTEKGDLSSESTVSRIRTEHFPLTLESARPSHTSQYLCASSKSAGNEQFFGPGTRLTVL.

The V and J genes are TRBV28 and TRBJ2-3; 9 bases are shared with TRBD2. Germline-derived CDR1 and CDR2 are MDHEN and SYDVKM. V shed 2 bases, J shed 3 bases, and the junction held 6 bases outside the gene matches. This CDR3 has 16 residues. The CDR3 bases are TGTGCCAGCAGTTTAACGGCTAGCGGGGTTACAGATACGCAGTATTTT. Its translation is CASSLTASGVTDTQYF.

The rearrangement links TRBV15 to TRBJ2-7; 9 bases map to TRBD2. CDR1 LNHNV and CDR2 YYDKDF come from the germline V gene (reference sequence). There are 14 residues in the CDR3. V shed 3 bases, J shed 6 bases, and the junction held 6 bases outside the gene matches. The CDR3 here is CATSRDPSGTEQYF. In DNA form, the CDR3 reads TGTGCCACCAGCAGGGACCCTAGCGGGACCGAGCAGTACTTC.

The chain employs TRBV3-1 and TRBJ2-7; D is unclear. The length of the CDR3 is 15 residues. V was cut by 0 bases and J by 0 bases, with 9 bases left in between. Per the germline V gene, CDR1 is LGHDT and CDR2 is YNNKEL (reference sequence). This CDR3 is CASSQDWARSYEQYF. The CDR3, as DNA: TGTGCCAGCAGCCAAGATTGGGCCCGCTCCTACGAGCAGTACTTC.

This clonotype occurred many times. The gene calls are TRBV29-1 and TRBJ2-3, with 7 bases fitting TRBD2. J was trimmed by 5 bases and V by 3 bases; bases with no gene match: 5. Germline V gives CDR1 SQVTM, CDR2 ANQGSEA. The CDR3 runs to 13 residues. CDR3 nucleotide sequence: TGCAGCGTTGATCGGGCTAGCGGAGATACGCAGTATTTT. It yields the protein CSVDRASGDTQYF.